This entry lists 25 T cell receptor beta chains sequenced from one sample in a study of response to subunit inactivated influenza vaccine. TCRdb recomputed calls from the RT-PCR reads with MiXCR, one row per CDR3 protein. This sample has roughly 500,000 distinct CDR3 sequences, with around 25% found just once. Sequences were derived from CD4+ T cells sorted from PBMCs, sampled 4 to 6 days after vaccination. All receptors come from a man aged 50 or older who received an inactivated influenza vaccine.

The chain links TRBV12-3 or TRBV12-4 to TRBJ2-5, with TRBD1 identical over 7 bases. Trimming cost V 2 bases and J 4 bases; bases outside gene matches: 4. The CDR3 spans 14 residues. The CDR3 here is CASSLRGRGETQYF. The CDR3, as DNA: TGTGCCAGCAGTTTAAGGGGGCGAGGAGAGACCCAGTACTTC.

This chain links TRBV12-3 or TRBV12-4 with TRBJ2-1; 14 positions match TRBD2. Trimming took 2 bases from V and 4 from J; bases not matched to a gene: 1. The CDR3 length is 16 residues. The CDR3 is CASSLRLAGGYNEQFF. DNA of the CDR3: TGTGCCAGCAGTTTACGACTAGCGGGAGGGTACAATGAGCAGTTCTTC.

The chain combines TRBV5-5 with TRBJ2-7; D remains unclear. V lost 1 base, J lost 0 bases, and 11 bases lay in between. The CDR3 covers 15 residues. Germline CDR1 and CDR2: SGHKS and YYEKEE (reference sequence). Here the CDR3 DNA reads TGTGCCAGCAGCTTGTCGCCCTCGGACTCCTACGAGCAGTACTTC. It codes for CASSLSPSDSYEQYF. The full variable domain, in which reference TRBV5-5 and TRBJ2-7 provide the parts outside the CDR3, is DAGVTQSPTHLIKTRGQQVTLRCSPISGHKSVSWYQQVLGQGPQFIFQYYEKEERGRGNFPDRFSARQFPNYSSELNVNALLLGDSALYLCASSLSPSDSYEQYFGPGTRLTVT.

This clonotype showed up just a few times. The chain employs TRBV7-9 and TRBJ1-3; D unresolved. Germline CDR1 is SEHNR and CDR2 is FQNEAQ (reference sequence). The CDR3 consists of 13 residues. The V and J ends lost 8 bases and 2 bases respectively, with 10 bases between them. CDR3 loop: CASADGAGNTIYF. DNA for the CDR3: TGTGCCAGCGCTGATGGAGCTGGAAACACCATATATTTT. The full variable domain, completed using reference TRBV7-9 and TRBJ1-3, is DTGVSQNPRHKITKRGQNVTFRCDPISEHNRLYWYRQTLGQGPEFLTYFQNEAQLEKSRLLSDRFSAERPKGSFSTLEIQRTEQGDSAMYLCASADGAGNTIYFGEGSWLTVV.

This clonotype has a count of ten or more. This sequence joins TRBV20-1 and TRBJ1-2; TRBD1 is a possible D gene (6 bases). In germline, CDR1 is DFQATT, CDR2 SNEGSKA (reference sequence). V was trimmed by 6 bases and J by 11 bases, leaving 16 bases between them. This CDR3 has 11 amino acids. The CDR3 loop is CSARGHGTYTF. CDR3 sequence (DNA): TGCAGTGCACGGGGACACGGAACTTACACCTTC.

V and J are TRBV20-1 and TRBJ2-1; a possible D gene is TRBD2 (6 bases). The germline V gene has CDR1 DFQATT and CDR2 SNEGSKA (reference sequence). Trimming took 3 bases from V and 9 from J, leaving 21 bases between them. The CDR3 covers 15 residues. The CDR3 bases are TGCAGTGCTAGGGTCCGGGACTGGGAGCACAGTGAGCAGTTCTTC. This codes for CSARVRDWEHSEQFF.

The rearrangement uses TRBV3-1 and TRBJ2-5; 9 nucleotides agree with TRBD1. J was trimmed by 2 bases and V by 4 bases; bases with no gene match: 5. The CDR3 extends over 15 amino acids. Germline V gene data show CDR1 as LGHDT and CDR2 as YNNKEL (reference sequence). The CDR3 DNA reads TGTGCCAGCAGCCCTTGGGACAGGGTTCAAGAGACCCAGTACTTC. Protein sequence: CASSPWDRVQETQYF.

This clonotype appeared a few times. The chain couples TRBV2 to TRBJ2-7; D unclear. V was clipped by 3 bases and J by 6 bases, with 15 bases between them. The CDR3 runs 14 residues. The germline gives CDR1 SNHLY, CDR2 FYNNEI. The chain's CDR3 is CASSETGVFSEQYF. DNA for the CDR3: TGTGCCAGCAGTGAGACTGGGGTATTCAGCGAGCAGTACTTC. Full variable domain (remainder filled in from reference TRBV2 and TRBJ2-7): EPEVTQTPSHQVTQMGQEVILRCVPISNHLYFYWYRQILGQKVEFLVSFYNNEISEKSEIFDDQFSVERPDGSNFTLKIRSTKLEDSAMYFCASSETGVFSEQYFGPGTRLTVT.

Comments on this clonotype: At one of its ends the junction is not consistent with the germline gene, which may arise from a read error. CDR3 coding DNA: TGCGCCAGCAGCTTGTCTCTAGCGGGAGACGGGGAGCTGCTTTTT. Translation gives CASSLSLAGDGELLF. The chain joins TRBV5-1 to TRBJ2-2; 10 positions agree with TRBD2. This CDR3 is built from 15 residues. Germline values: CDR1 SGHRS, CDR2 YFSETQ.

In its sample, this clonotype was seen once. V gene TRBV20-1 combines with J gene TRBJ2-1; possible D gene TRBD1, 6 bases. The ends were cut back, 5 bases at V and 10 bases at J, with 12 bases in the middle. This CDR3 spans 11 amino acids. Germline loops: CDR1 DFQATT, CDR2 SNEGSKA (reference sequence). The CDR3 bases are TGCAGTGCTCCAGGGGTCGTCGAGCAGTTCTTC. This codes for CSAPGVVEQFF.

The rearrangement uses TRBV7-8 and TRBJ2-1; 9 positions agree with TRBD2. Germline values: CDR1 SGHVS, CDR2 FQNEAQ. V lost 6 bases to trimming and J lost 2 bases; unmatched junction nucleotides: 8. CDR3 length: 16 amino acids. CDR3 nucleotides: TGTGCCAGCAGAAAGATAGCGGGAGTAACCTACAATGAGCAGTTCTTC. Its protein product is CASRKIAGVTYNEQFF.

This clonotype was counted between two and nine times. The chain recombines TRBV5-6 with TRBJ1-2; a weak D match, TRBD1 (5 bases). The CDR3 is 14 residues long. Germline-derived CDR1 and CDR2 are SGHDT and YYEEEE. V lost 4 bases to trimming and J lost 4 bases, with 14 bases between them. CDR3 sequence: CASSRPGRFYGYTF. Here the CDR3 DNA reads TGTGCCAGCAGCCGGCCGGGACGGTTCTATGGCTACACCTTC. The full variable domain, rest sourced from reference TRBV5-6 and TRBJ1-2, is DAGVTQSPTHLIKTRGQQVTLRCSPKSGHDTVSWYQQALGQGPQFIFQYYEEEERQRGNFPDRFSGHQFPNYSSELNVNALLLGDSALYLCASSRPGRFYGYTFGSGTRLTVV.

The table lists this clonotype with a few counts. The rearrangement uses TRBV29-1 and TRBJ1-5; TRBD1 might be the D (6 bases). V gave up 7 bases and J gave up 4 bases, with 14 bases separating them. Per germline, CDR1 SQVTM and CDR2 ANQGSEA. The CDR3 length is 13 residues. CDR3 DNA: TGCAGCGCTTCGGACAGTGTGAATCAGCCCCAGCATTTT. Amino acid sequence: CSASDSVNQPQHF.

The chain combines TRBV7-2 with TRBJ1-4; 9 positions agree with TRBD1. Germline trimming cut 5 bases from V and 10 bases from J; bases unmatched to any gene: 8. Germline V lookup: CDR1 SGHTA, CDR2 FQGNSA. The CDR3 extends over 14 amino acids. The chain's CDR3 is CASSPTRTGAKLFF. The CDR3 nucleotides read TGTGCCAGCAGCCCGACTAGGACAGGGGCAAAACTGTTTTTT.

Only a few counts were recorded for this clonotype. The V call is TRBV5-1, the J call TRBJ2-1; 9 bases align to TRBD1. The CDR3 runs 14 residues. V was clipped by 4 bases and J by 8 bases; unmatched bases: 7. Germline V gene sequence: CDR1 SGHRS, CDR2 YFSETQ. The CDR3 sequence: CASSQGQGRHEQFF. CDR3 sequence (DNA): TGCGCCAGCAGCCAGGGACAGGGTCGACATGAGCAGTTCTTC.

The chain uses TRBV19 and TRBJ2-3, with TRBD2 identical over 11 bases. Germline V gene sequence: CDR1 LNHDA, CDR2 SQIVND (reference sequence). The CDR3 loop spans 16 amino acids. V shed 10 bases and J 5 bases; nucleotides not matched to a gene: 14. The CDR3 region is CATQSSSGRSVDTQYF. CDR3 DNA: TGTGCCACCCAATCTTCTAGCGGGAGGTCCGTAGATACGCAGTATTTT. Together with reference TRBV19 and TRBJ2-3, the CDR3 gives the full variable domain: DGGITQSPKYLFRKEGQNVTLSCEQNLNHDAMYWYRQDPGQGLRLIYYSQIVNDFQKGDIAEGYSVSREKKESFPLTVTSAQKNPTAFYLCATQSSSGRSVDTQYFGPGTRLTVL.

The genes are TRBV28 and TRBJ2-7, with D unresolved. V was pared by 8 bases and J by 4 bases, with 12 bases between. Germline CDR1 MDHEN, CDR2 SYDVKM. This CDR3 comprises 12 residues. CDR3 protein: CASAAPRYEQYF. In nucleotides, the CDR3 is TGTGCCAGCGCCGCGCCCCGATACGAGCAGTACTTC.

The chain is built from TRBV11-2 and TRBJ2-3, with D unresolved. The CDR3 is 19 amino acids. Trimming cost V 1 base and J 0 bases, with 20 bases left between them. The germline V gene encodes CDR1 SGHAT and CDR2 FQNNGV. The CDR3 loop reads CASSLGAVPVMTSTDTQYF. The CDR3, as DNA: TGTGCCAGCAGCTTAGGGGCGGTCCCGGTTATGACTAGCACAGATACGCAGTATTTT.

J is TRBJ2-7 and V is TRBV30; 11 bases agree with TRBD1. The CDR3 totals 14 residues. Germline trimming cut 4 bases from V and 5 bases from J; bases unmatched to any gene: 7. Germline V lookup: CDR1 GTSNPN, CDR2 SVGIG (reference sequence). CDR3 sequence: CAWIRRTGGHEQYF. CDR3 sequence (DNA): TGTGCCTGGATTCGCAGGACAGGGGGCCACGAGCAGTACTTC.

V usage is TRBV7-2 and J usage is TRBJ2-1, with 12 bases aligning to TRBD2. V lost 4 bases to trimming and J lost 8 bases; unmatched junction nucleotides: 9. Germline values: CDR1 SGHTA, CDR2 FQGNSA. The CDR3 totals 16 residues. CDR3 bases: TGTGCCAGCAGCTACGCTAGCGGGGGGGCCAGGTATGAGCAGTTCTTC. Protein: CASSYASGGARYEQFF.

The chain is built from TRBV3-1 and TRBJ2-7, with 7 bases matching TRBD2. Germline loops: CDR1 LGHDT, CDR2 YNNKEL (reference sequence). The CDR3 covers 15 residues. V shed 2 bases, J shed 5 bases, and the junction held 9 bases outside the gene matches. The CDR3 DNA sequence: TGTGCCAGCAGCCAATTTGCGGGAGCATCCCACGAGCAGTACTTC. Translation: CASSQFAGASHEQYF.

The V call is TRBV27, the J call TRBJ2-3, with 11 bases aligning to TRBD2. The V segment lost 6 bases and the J segment 2 bases; nucleotides outside the gene matches: 4. Germline V lookup: CDR1 MNHEY, CDR2 SMNVEV (reference sequence). The CDR3 runs 15 residues. Here the CDR3 reads CASRRLAGFTDTQYF. The CDR3, as DNA: TGTGCCAGCAGGAGACTAGCGGGGTTCACAGATACGCAGTATTTT.

This clonotype was picked up many times. This chain connects TRBV11-2 to TRBJ2-1; 13 nucleotides agree with TRBD2. V shed 5 bases and J 5 bases; nucleotides not matched to a gene: 3. CDR1 and CDR2 from the germline V gene are SGHAT and FQNNGV. The CDR3 is 15 residues long. This CDR3 reads CASSAGTSGNNEQFF. CDR3 DNA sequence: TGTGCCAGCAGCGCCGGGACTAGCGGGAACAATGAGCAGTTCTTC.

This clonotype appeared a few times. The chain carries TRBV5-1 and TRBJ1-1, with D possibly being TRBD1 (6 bases). Per the germline V gene, CDR1 is SGHRS and CDR2 is YFSETQ. The CDR3 extends over 14 amino acids. V gave up 1 base and J gave up 1 base, with 8 bases separating them. This chain's CDR3 is CASSLLDRNTEAFF. CDR3 coding DNA: TGCGCCAGCAGCTTGCTGGACAGGAACACTGAAGCTTTCTTT.

The chain uses TRBV7-2 and TRBJ2-1, with 11 bases lining up with TRBD1. The CDR3 runs to 16 residues. The V and J ends lost 7 bases and 9 bases, in that order; junction bases with no gene match: 14. CDR1 and CDR2 from the germline V gene are SGHTA and FQGNSA. CDR3 region: CASTLGGQGAIGEQFF. CDR3 in DNA: TGTGCCAGCACACTTGGTGGACAGGGGGCTATCGGTGAGCAGTTCTTC.